These T cell receptor beta chains were read from a single sample in a study of blood T cell repertoires in COVID-19. Libraries were prepared by immunoSEQ multiplex PCR; TCRdb keeps only in-frame clonotypes and omits some of them. The sample lists around 120,000 clones, 90% seen once, with 3.5% to 4% in the top ten. What was sequenced was peripheral blood. The origin of the receptors is a woman in her sixties or seventies with COVID-19, enrolled during active disease. Each CDR3 is given with its conserved first and last residue.

>TRBJ2-1|TRBV9
CASSVDRGWEQFF
>TRBJ1-2|TRBV11-2
CASSLVQGPSYGYTF
>TRBJ1-6|TRBV6-2/TRBV6-3
CASSYLSGGSYNSPLHF
>TRBJ2-6|TRBV2
CASRAGTSGRGANVLTF
>TRBJ2-7|TRBV9
CASSVDGGPYYEQYF
>TRBJ2-7|TRBV21-1
CASRGGQPQPSYEQYF
>TRBJ2-2|TRBV5-1
CASSQLGGGELFF
>TRBJ2-1|TRBV9
CASSVGLAGPSYNEQFF
>TRBJ1-1|TRBV30
CAWTPRGEAFF
>TRBJ1-2|TRBV9
CASSSGGSSGYTF
>TRBJ2-3|TRBV6-4
CASSDDQGARGIFTQYF
>TRBJ1-1|TRBV19
CASSIPTIYTEAFF
>TRBJ2-1|TRBV18
CASSYQRGGGENNEQFF
>TRBJ2-1|TRBV6-2/TRBV6-3
CASSYPASGGARYNEQFF
>TRBJ2-1|TRBV7-9
CASSLGSPEQFF
>TRBJ2-1|TRBV6-2/TRBV6-3
CASSLGYEQFF
>TRBJ2-7|TRBV11-2
CASSLAGELGEQYF